Sequencing of this TCR beta chain was carried out in a study of T cells in Graves' hyperthyroidism and ophthalmopathy. Amplified TCR beta CDR3 regions came from RNA transcripts. TCR CDR3 underwent first-round RT-PCR with the HTBI primer set. From the multiplex PCR reads, TCRdb called clonotypes with MiXCR, one entry per CDR3 protein. The profile shows fewer than 550,000 distinct CDR3 sequences, 15% to 17% of them singletons. With 7 bases removed from V and 1 base from J, the gap between germline ends came to 7 bases. From germline, CDR1 is MNHEY and CDR2 SVGEGT. CDR3 length equals 12 residues. Source material for PBMCs was less than 12 ml fresh peripheral blood. This clonotype has ten or more counts.

The chain recombines TRBV6-2 or TRBV6-3 with TRBJ1-1; D is uncertain. The origin of this receptor is a young woman with Graves' hyperthyroidism. The sequenced material came from blood. CDR3 amino acids: CASKEGNTEAFF. The CDR3 region has the DNA TGTGCCAGCAAGGAGGGGAACACTGAAGCTTTCTTT.